Presented here are 14 T cell receptor beta chains from one specimen sequenced in a study of cytomegalovirus exposure and HLA in healthy donors. The PCR contained 60 Vbeta and 13 Jbeta primers. The method was immunoSEQ multiplex PCR; TCRdb's version includes in-frame clones alone and lacks a portion of them. The sample has 150,000 or so clones; 70% to 90% are singletons. Sample: PBMCs. Source of these receptors: a man younger than 30 in good health and CMV-seropositive.

The rearrangement joins TRBV9 to TRBJ2-7, with a possible D match to TRBD2 (6 bases). V was trimmed by 3 bases and J by 7 bases, leaving 14 bases between them. The germline V gene has CDR1 SGDLS and CDR2 YYNGEE. The CDR3 totals 13 residues. CDR3 amino acids: CASSGQVAGEQYF. Here the CDR3 DNA reads TGTGCCAGCAGCGGCCAAGTGGCGGGGGAGCAGTACTTC.

In this sample, this clone turned up a few times. The rearrangement uses TRBV4-2 and TRBJ2-2; D ambiguous. The germline CDR1 and CDR2 sequences are LGHNA and YNFKEQ. Trimming pared 1 base from V and 10 bases from J, leaving 4 bases between. CDR3 length equals 11 residues. The CDR3 is CASSQGEELFF. In nucleotides, the CDR3 is TGTGCCAGCAGCCAAGGAGAGGAGCTGTTTTTT.

This rearrangement joins TRBV6-6 to TRBJ1-2, with a tentative D call TRBD1 (6 bases). Germline CDR1 reads MNHNY; CDR2 reads SVGAGI (reference sequence). With 0 bases removed from V and 8 bases from J, the gap between germline ends came to 19 bases. The CDR3 consists of 16 residues. DNA of the CDR3: TGTGCCAGCAGTTACTCAGGGCAGGGGCGCCCGTACGGCTACACCTTC. It is translated as CASSYSGQGRPYGYTF.

The gene calls are TRBV29-1 and TRBJ2-3; 9 nucleotides agree with TRBD2. The trim removed 3 bases at V and 1 base at J, leaving 5 bases unmatched. Germline CDR1 is SQVTM and CDR2 is ANQGSEA. This CDR3 is built from 15 residues. This CDR3 reads CSVDESSGGTDTQYF. CDR3 nucleotide sequence: TGCAGCGTTGACGAATCTAGCGGGGGCACAGATACGCAGTATTTT.

The chain links TRBV27 to TRBJ2-1; perhaps TRBD1 as D (6 bases). This CDR3 is built from 14 residues. Trimming cost V 3 bases and J 5 bases, with 11 bases left between them. The germline CDR1 and CDR2 sequences are MNHEY and SMNVEV (reference sequence). The CDR3 DNA sequence: TGTGCCAGCAGTTTCACGGGACATCACAATGAGCAGTTCTTC. Amino acids: CASSFTGHHNEQFF.

This rearrangement joins TRBV5-1 to TRBJ2-5; TRBD2 is a possible D gene (6 bases). The V end lost 4 bases, the J end lost 2 bases, and 9 bases lay between the germline ends. Per germline, CDR1 SGHRS and CDR2 YFSETQ. The CDR3 is 13 amino acids. The chain's CDR3 is CASSPSEQETQYF. In DNA form, the CDR3 reads TGCGCCAGCAGCCCTAGCGAGCAAGAGACCCAGTACTTC.

To note about this clone: In the same sample, other DNA sequences code for this CDR3. V usage is TRBV9 and J usage is TRBJ2-7; 7 positions match TRBD1. Germline CDR1 is SGDLS and CDR2 is YYNGEE. The CDR3 sequence is 14 residues long. Germline trimming cut 0 bases from V and 2 bases from J; bases unmatched to any gene: 2. CDR3 in DNA: TGTGCCAGCAGCGTAGGGCAGGGGGCCTACGAGCAGTACTTC. It yields the protein CASSVGQGAYEQYF.

The chain is built from TRBV5-1 and TRBJ2-1; tentatively, D is TRBD1 (5 bases). Germline V gene data show CDR1 as SGHRS and CDR2 as YFSETQ. This CDR3 region has 15 residues. V was trimmed by 0 bases and J by 9 bases, leaving 16 bases between them. This CDR3 reads CASSLAQARGGEQFF. CDR3 bases: TGCGCCAGCAGCTTGGCACAGGCCCGCGGCGGTGAGCAGTTCTTC.

The rearrangement links TRBV6-5 to TRBJ1-5; no clear D gene. The V and J ends lost 5 bases and 10 bases respectively, with 15 bases between them. The CDR3 is 13 amino acids. CDR1 is MNHEY, CDR2 SVGAGI, per germline. CDR3 DNA: TGTGCCAGCAGTGAAGGTAGGCGGGCTCCCCAGCATTTT. This codes for CASSEGRRAPQHF.

This chain connects TRBV28 to TRBJ2-5; 13 nucleotides agree with TRBD2. Trimming at V came to 5 bases and at J to 5 bases, leaving 8 bases not matched to a gene. Germline V gene data show CDR1 as MDHEN and CDR2 as SYDVKM. The CDR3 covers 16 residues. CDR3 bases: TGTGCCAGCAGTGCCCTGGGACTAGCGGGGTTGGAGACCCAGTACTTC. Its translation: CASSALGLAGLETQYF.

V gene TRBV7-2 combines with J gene TRBJ1-5; D is unclear. Trimming removed 7 bases at V and 0 bases at J, with 7 bases between. This CDR3 has 13 residues. Germline V CDR1 and CDR2: SGHTA, FQGNSA. The CDR3 bases are TGTGCCAGCAAGGAGGGTAGCAATCAGCCCCAGCATTTT. It translates to CASKEGSNQPQHF.

This chain joins TRBV6-6 and TRBJ1-6; the D is unclear. Germline loops: CDR1 MNHNY, CDR2 SVGAGI (reference sequence). The CDR3 has 16 amino acids. Trimming removed 2 bases from V and 3 bases from J, with 11 bases in between. The CDR3 bases are TGTGCCAGCAGTTACGTGAGGTTTGGCTATAATTCACCCCTCCACTTT. Its protein product is CASSYVRFGYNSPLHF.

The chain combines TRBV10-3 with TRBJ2-1; TRBD1 is a possible D gene (7 bases). CDR3 size: 12 residues. CDR1 and CDR2 (germline): ENHRY, SYGVKD. Deletions cut 10 bases from V and 6 bases from J, with 13 bases between. The CDR3 here is CATNQGGNEQFF. In DNA, the CDR3 is TGTGCCACCAACCAGGGGGGCAATGAGCAGTTCTTC.

The V and J genes are TRBV5-1 and TRBJ1-2; D is undetermined. Germline lookup yields CDR1 SGHRS and CDR2 YFSETQ. The V end was cut by 5 bases, the J end by 4 bases, with 12 bases between. The CDR3 is 13 amino acids. The CDR3 sequence: CASSGRNSYGYTF. Written as DNA, the CDR3 is TGCGCCAGCAGTGGCAGGAACTCCTATGGCTACACCTTC.